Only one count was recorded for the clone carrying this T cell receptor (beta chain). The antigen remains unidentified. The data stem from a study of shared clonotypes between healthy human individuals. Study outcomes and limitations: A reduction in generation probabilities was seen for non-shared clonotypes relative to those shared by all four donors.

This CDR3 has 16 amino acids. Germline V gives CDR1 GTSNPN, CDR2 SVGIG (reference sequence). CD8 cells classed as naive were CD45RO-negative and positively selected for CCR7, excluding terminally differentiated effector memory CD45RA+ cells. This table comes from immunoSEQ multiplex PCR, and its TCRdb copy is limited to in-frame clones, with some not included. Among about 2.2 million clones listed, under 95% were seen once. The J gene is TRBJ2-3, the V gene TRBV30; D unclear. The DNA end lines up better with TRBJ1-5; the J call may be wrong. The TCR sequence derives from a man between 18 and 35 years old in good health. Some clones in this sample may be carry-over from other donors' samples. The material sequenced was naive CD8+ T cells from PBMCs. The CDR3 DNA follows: TGTGCCTGGAGTGTACCCGAGAGACTAAGCACAGATACGCAGCATTTT. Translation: CAWSVPERLSTDTQHF.